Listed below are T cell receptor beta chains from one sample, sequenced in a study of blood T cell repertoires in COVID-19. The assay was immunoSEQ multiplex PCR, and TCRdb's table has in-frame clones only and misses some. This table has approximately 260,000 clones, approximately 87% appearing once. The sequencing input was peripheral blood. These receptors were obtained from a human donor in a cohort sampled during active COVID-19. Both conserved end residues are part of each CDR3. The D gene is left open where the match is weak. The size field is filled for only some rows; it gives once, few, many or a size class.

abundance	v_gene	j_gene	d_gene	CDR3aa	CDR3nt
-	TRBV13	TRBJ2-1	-	CASSLGEARTYNEQFF	TGTGCCAGCAGCTTAGGTGAGGCACGGACCTACAATGAGCAGTTCTTC
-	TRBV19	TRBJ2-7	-	CASSRDLSSEQYF	TGTGCCAGTAGTAGGGACTTGTCAAGTGAGCAGTACTTC
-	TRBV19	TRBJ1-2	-	CASSTPGHTFLSYTF	TGTGCCAGTAGTACTCCGGGACACACATTCTTGAGCTACACCTTC
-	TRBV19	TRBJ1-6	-	CASSGRSSYNSPLHF	TGTGCCAGTAGTGGTAGGAGCTCCTATAATTCACCCCTCCACTTT
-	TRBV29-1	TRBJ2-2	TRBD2	CSVGPGTSLTGELFF	TGCAGCGTTGGACCCGGGACTAGTCTCACCGGGGAGCTGTTTTTT
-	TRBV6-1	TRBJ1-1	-	CASSDFSTAEAFF	TGTGCCAGCAGTGATTTCTCGACAGCTGAAGCTTTCTTT
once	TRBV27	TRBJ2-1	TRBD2	CASSSRAPLRGLAGRNEQFF	TGTGCCAGCAGTTCTAGAGCTCCACTAAGAGGGTTAGCGGGGCGGAATGAGCAGTTCTTC
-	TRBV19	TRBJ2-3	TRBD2	CASSIGGGSTDTQYF	TGTGCCAGTAGTATAGGCGGGGGGAGCACAGATACGCAGTATTTT
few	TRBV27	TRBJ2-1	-	CASSFRGDYRDEQFF	TGTGCCAGCAGTTTTCGGGGAGACTACCGGGATGAGCAGTTCTTC
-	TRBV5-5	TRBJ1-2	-	CASSLAGRAGLGYTF	TGTGCCAGCAGCTTGGCCGGTAGGGCAGGGCTTGGCTACACCTTC
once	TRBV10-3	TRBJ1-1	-	CAISKSGGAFF	TGTGCCATCAGTAAATCCGGAGGAGCTTTCTTT
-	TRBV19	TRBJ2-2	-	CASSIGNTGELFF	TGTGCCAGTAGTATCGGGAACACCGGGGAGCTGTTTTTT
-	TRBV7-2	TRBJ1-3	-	CASREGVSGNTIYF	TGTGCCAGCAGGGAAGGGGTTTCTGGAAACACCATATATTTT
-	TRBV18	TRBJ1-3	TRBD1	CASSLWTGGAFGNTIYF	TGTGCCAGCTCACTCTGGACAGGGGGCGCGTTCGGAAACACCATATATTTT
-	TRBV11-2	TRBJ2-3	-	CASSLAGDTQYF	TGTGCCAGCAGCTTAGCAGGGGATACGCAGTATTTT
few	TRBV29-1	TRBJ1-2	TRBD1	CSVEGQGSNYGYTF	TGCAGCGTTGAAGGACAGGGGAGCAACTATGGCTACACCTTC
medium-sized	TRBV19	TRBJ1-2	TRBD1	CASSLQGGGGYTF	TGTGCCAGTAGTCTACAGGGGGGCGGAGGCTACACCTTC
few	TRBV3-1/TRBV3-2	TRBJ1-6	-	CASTKGGRGSPLHF	TGTGCCAGCACTAAGGGCGGCAGGGGCTCACCCCTCCACTTT
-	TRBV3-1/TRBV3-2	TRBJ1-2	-	CASTLRGYGYTF	TGTGCCAGCACGCTTCGGGGCTATGGCTACACCTTC
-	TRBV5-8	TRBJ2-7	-	CASSLGQIQNHPYEQYF	TGTGCCAGCAGCCTCGGACAGATCCAGAACCATCCGTACGAGCAGTACTTC
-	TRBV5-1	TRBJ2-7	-	CASSQGTIYEQYF	TGCGCCAGCAGCCAGGGGACAATCTACGAGCAGTACTTC
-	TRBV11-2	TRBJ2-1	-	CASSPKLAGSSYNEQFF	TGTGCCAGCAGTCCTAAACTAGCTGGGAGCTCCTACAATGAGCAGTTCTTC
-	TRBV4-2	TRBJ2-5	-	CASSQEVGGETQYF	TGTGCCAGCAGCCAAGAGGTGGGGGGAGAGACCCAGTACTTC
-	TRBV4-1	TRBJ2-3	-	CASSQGPLGADTQYF	TGCGCCAGCAGCCAAGGGCCTCTAGGAGCGGATACGCAGTATTTT
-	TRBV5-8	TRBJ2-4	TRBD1	CASSADRDKAKNIQYF	TGTGCCAGCAGCGCAGACAGGGACAAAGCCAAAAACATTCAGTACTTC
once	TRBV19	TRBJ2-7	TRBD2	CASSVQTSGSPEQYF	TGTGCCAGTAGTGTCCAGACTAGCGGGAGTCCCGAGCAGTACTTC
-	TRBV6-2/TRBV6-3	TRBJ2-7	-	CASSYARDGSYEQYF	TGTGCCAGCAGTTATGCGCGGGACGGATCCTACGAGCAGTACTTC
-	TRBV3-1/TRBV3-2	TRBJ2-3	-	CASSRQSTDTQYF	TGTGCCAGCAGCCGACAGAGTACAGATACGCAGTATTTT
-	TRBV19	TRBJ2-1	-	CASSIVGANEQFF	TGTGCCAGTAGTATAGTAGGGGCCAATGAGCAGTTCTTC
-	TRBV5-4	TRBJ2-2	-	CASSNHRVDNTGELFF	TGTGCCAGCAGCAACCACAGGGTAGATAACACCGGGGAGCTGTTTTTT
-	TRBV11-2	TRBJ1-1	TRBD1	CASSPRLGTVNTEAFF	TGTGCCAGCAGCCCGCGACTCGGGACAGTGAACACTGAAGCTTTCTTT
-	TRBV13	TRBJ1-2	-	CASSLDSYGYTF	TGTGCCAGCAGCCTCGACTCCTATGGCTACACCTTC
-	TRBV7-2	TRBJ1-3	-	CASSLLSGANTIYF	TGTGCCAGCAGCTTATTATCAGGGGCTAACACCATATATTTT
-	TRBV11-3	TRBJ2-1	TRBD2	CASSLNLAGNNEQFF	TGTGCCAGCAGCCTAAATCTAGCGGGCAACAATGAGCAGTTCTTC
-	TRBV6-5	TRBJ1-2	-	CASSPVSIYGYTF	TGTGCCAGCAGCCCGGTGTCTATCTATGGCTACACCTTC
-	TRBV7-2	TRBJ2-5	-	CASSLAGRGSETQYF	TGTGCCAGCAGCTTAGCCGGTAGAGGGAGCGAGACCCAGTACTTC
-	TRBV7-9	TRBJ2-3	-	CASEGADTQYF	TGTGCCAGCGAGGGGGCAGATACGCAGTATTTT
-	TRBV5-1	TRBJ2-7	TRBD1	CASSGGQGSYEQYF	TGCGCCAGCAGCGGCGGACAGGGTTCCTACGAGCAGTACTTC
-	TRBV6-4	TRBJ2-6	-	CASRTDSGANVLTF	TGTGCCAGCAGAACAGACTCTGGGGCCAACGTCCTGACTTTC
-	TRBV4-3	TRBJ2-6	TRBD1	CASSQGGTVSANVLTF	TGCGCCAGCAGCCAAGGTGGGACAGTCTCGGCCAACGTCCTGACTTTC
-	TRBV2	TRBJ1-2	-	CASTRVYDYGYTF	TGTGCCAGCACCAGGGTGTACGACTATGGCTACACCTTC
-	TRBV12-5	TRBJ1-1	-	CASGLASGRDTEAFF	TGTGCTAGTGGTTTGGCCAGCGGGAGGGACACTGAAGCTTTCTTT
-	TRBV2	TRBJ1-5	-	CASSGQAHQPQHF	TGTGCCAGCAGTGGACAGGCCCATCAGCCCCAGCATTTT
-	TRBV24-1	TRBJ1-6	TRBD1	CATSDLRHVSGQGNSPLHF	TGTGCCACCAGTGATTTGCGACATGTTTCGGGACAGGGGAATTCACCCCTCCACTTT
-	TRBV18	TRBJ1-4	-	CASYSSGLANEKLFF	TGTGCCAGCTACTCTTCAGGGCTGGCTAATGAAAAACTGTTTTTT
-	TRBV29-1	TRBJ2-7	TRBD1	CSVGGGTGGYEQYF	TGCAGCGTTGGGGGTGGGACAGGGGGCTACGAGCAGTACTTC
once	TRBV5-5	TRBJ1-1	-	CASSYSQSEAFF	TGTGCCAGCAGCTATAGCCAGTCGGAAGCTTTCTTT
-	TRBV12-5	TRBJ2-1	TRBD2	CASGLARLAGTYNEQFF	TGTGCTAGTGGTTTGGCACGACTAGCGGGGACCTACAATGAGCAGTTCTTC
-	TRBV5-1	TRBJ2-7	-	CASSLPQGNTYEQYF	TGCGCCAGCAGCTTACCTCAGGGGAACACCTACGAGCAGTACTTC
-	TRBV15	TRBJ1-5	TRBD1	CATSRDRDNQPQHF	TGTGCCACCAGCAGGGACAGGGACAATCAGCCCCAGCATTTT
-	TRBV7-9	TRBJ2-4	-	CASSQNIAKNIQYF	TGTGCCAGCAGCCAGAATATAGCCAAAAACATTCAGTACTTC
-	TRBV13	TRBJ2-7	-	CASSLVRGSYEQYF	TGTGCCAGCAGCTTGGTCAGGGGATCCTACGAGCAGTACTTC
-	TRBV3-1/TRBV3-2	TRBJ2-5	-	CASSPGLSQTQYF	TGTGCCAGCAGCCCGGGACTCAGCCAGACCCAGTACTTC
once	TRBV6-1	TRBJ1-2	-	CASSDGWTVYGYTF	TGTGCCAGCAGTGATGGGTGGACAGTCTATGGCTACACCTTC
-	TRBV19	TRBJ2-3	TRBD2	CASSISSGLADTQYF	TGTGCCAGTAGTATCTCTAGCGGGCTTGCAGATACGCAGTATTTT